Following are 6 T cell receptor beta chains from one sample sequenced in a study of blood T cell repertoires in COVID-19. Sequenced by immunoSEQ multiplex PCR; TCRdb stores in-frame clones only, minus some. The sample carries roughly 280,000 clones, 90% recorded once. Sequencing was performed on PBMCs or T cells enriched from blood (not recorded which). The receptor set was obtained from a woman aged 25-40 years with acute COVID-19.

This clone was seen only once. The chain combines TRBV19 with TRBJ1-2, with TRBD1 identical over 7 bases. Germline trimming cut 3 bases from V and 8 bases from J; bases unmatched to any gene: 9. Germline lookup yields CDR1 LNHDA and CDR2 SQIVND (reference sequence). CDR3 length: 14 amino acids. In DNA, the CDR3 is TGTGCCAGTAGTATTAGTACGACAGGGTACGGCTACACCTTC. This gives the protein CASSISTTGYGYTF.

The rearrangement links TRBV11-1 to TRBJ2-6; TRBD2 might be the D (5 bases). Germline V gives CDR1 SGHAT, CDR2 FQDESV (reference sequence). The CDR3 totals 16 residues. V shed 4 bases and J shed 2 bases, with 12 bases lying between them. As DNA, the CDR3 is TGTGCCAGCAGCTCCTCGGGGAAGGCTGGGGCCAACGTCCTGACTTTC. Amino acids: CASSSSGKAGANVLTF.

V usage is TRBV14 and J usage is TRBJ2-2; 9 bases line up with TRBD2. The CDR3 is 18 amino acids. Per germline, CDR1 SGHDN and CDR2 FVKESK. V lost 1 base, J lost 1 base, and 7 bases stayed unmatched. This CDR3 is CASSQGQIAGENTGELFF. The CDR3 nucleotides read TGTGCCAGCAGCCAAGGCCAAATAGCGGGAGAGAACACCGGGGAGCTGTTTTTT. The full variable domain, rest sourced from reference TRBV14 and TRBJ2-2, is EAGVTQFPSHSVIEKGQTVTLRCDPISGHDNLYWYRRVMGKEIKFLLHFVKESKQDESGMPNNRFLAERTGGTYSTLKVQPAELEDSGVYFCASSQGQIAGENTGELFFGEGSRLTVL.

This clone was counted a single time. V gene TRBV30 combines with J gene TRBJ2-1; 12 nucleotides match TRBD2. The CDR3 has 17 amino acids. Germline CDR1 and CDR2: GTSNPN and SVGIG (reference sequence). V lost 0 bases, J lost 4 bases, and 7 bases stayed unmatched. For the CDR3, the DNA is TGTGCCTGGAGTGTCGCCCGGACTAGCGGGACTTACAATGAGCAGTTCTTC. Translating it yields CAWSVARTSGTYNEQFF.

The chain joins TRBV28 to TRBJ2-7; 7 bases align to TRBD2. The CDR3 is 15 residues long. The J segment lost 7 bases and the V segment lost 4 bases, leaving 13 bases of the junction unmatched. In germline, CDR1 is MDHEN, CDR2 SYDVKM. CDR3 sequence reads: CASSSDSGIQLEQYF. The CDR3 region has the DNA TGTGCCAGCAGTTCTGACAGCGGGATACAGTTGGAGCAGTACTTC.

The V call is TRBV7-9, the J call TRBJ1-1, with a weak D call TRBD1 (6 bases). The CDR3 runs to 16 residues. V lost 5 bases, J lost 0 bases, and 16 bases lay in between. The germline V gene encodes CDR1 SEHNR and CDR2 FQNEAQ (reference sequence). The CDR3 bases are TGTGCCAGCAGCCCCCGGACAGCCAGGATGAACACTGAAGCTTTCTTT. Translated, it gives CASSPRTARMNTEAFF. Based on the CDR3 plus reference TRBV7-9 and TRBJ1-1, the full variable domain is DTGVSQNPRHKITKRGQNVTFRCDPISEHNRLYWYRQTLGQGPEFLTYFQNEAQLEKSRLLSDRFSAERPKGSFSTLEIQRTEQGDSAMYLCASSPRTARMNTEAFFGQGTRLTVV.